The rows below give T cell receptor beta chains drawn from one sample of a study of cytomegalovirus exposure and HLA in healthy donors. This table comes from immunoSEQ multiplex PCR, and its TCRdb copy is limited to in-frame clones, with some not included. The table has 110,000 or so clones, about four fifths seen once. The sample was PBMCs. The receptors here all came from a man aged 40-49 years in good health and CMV-seronegative. Each CDR3 is given with its conserved first and last residue. Each record gives: V gene, J gene, CDR3 length, clone size, D gene, CDR3 DNA, CDR3 protein. The D gene is left open where the match is weak. The size of a clone is reported for some rows only, either as once, few or many, or as a class for expanded clones.

TRBV28	TRBJ2-7	16	.	TRBD1	TGTGCCAGCAGAACCACGAGACAGGGTCTTTACTACGAGCAGTACTTC	CASRTTRQGLYYEQYF
TRBV14	TRBJ1-5	19	.	TRBD1	TGTGCCAGCAGCCAAGATCCGGAGCGGGGACAGGCAATCAATCAGCCCCAGCATTTT	CASSQDPERGQAINQPQHF
TRBV10-3	TRBJ1-2	14	.	.	TGTGCCATCAGTGAGTCGAGTTTTAACTATGGCTACACCTTC	CAISESSFNYGYTF
TRBV21-1	TRBJ2-7	10	.	.	TGTGCCAGCGTTAATTACGAGCAGTACTTC	CASVNYEQYF
TRBV27	TRBJ2-7	13	.	.	TGTGCCAGCAGTCCCGACAGTTACTACGAGCAGTACTTC	CASSPDSYYEQYF
TRBV27	TRBJ2-5	15	few	.	TGTGCCAGCAGTTTGGGGCGGACAGACCAAGAGACCCAGTACTTC	CASSLGRTDQETQYF
TRBV10-3	TRBJ1-2	11	once	.	TGTGCCATAACACAGGGCTATGGCTACACCTTC	CAITQGYGYTF
TRBV9	TRBJ2-3	12	.	.	TGTGCCAGCAGCGTAGCGGCAGATACGCAGTATTTT	CASSVAADTQYF
TRBV6-5	TRBJ2-7	13	.	TRBD1	TGTGCCAGCAGTTCCACAGGGGCATACGAGCAGTACTTC	CASSSTGAYEQYF
TRBV6-1	TRBJ1-1	18	.	TRBD1	TGTGCCAGCAGTGAAACCCGAAGGGCACAGGGGGGGAACACTGAAGCTTTCTTT	CASSETRRAQGGNTEAFF
TRBV4-1	TRBJ2-1	17	.	TRBD2	TGCGCCAGCAGCCAAGATCAAGTAAGCGGGGGGTTCAATGAGCAGTTCTTC	CASSQDQVSGGFNEQFF
TRBV7-8	TRBJ2-1	15	.	TRBD1	TGTGCCAGCAGCCCGCCGGGACAGGGGTCCAATGAGCAGTTCTTC	CASSPPGQGSNEQFF
TRBV19	TRBJ1-3	17	.	.	TGTGCCAGTAGCGTAACGACAGTTATAAGCTCTGGAAACACCATATATTTT	CASSVTTVISSGNTIYF
TRBV19	TRBJ2-7	13	few	.	TGTGCCAGTAGTATAGTTGGGCAGGGCGAGCAGTACTTC	CASSIVGQGEQYF
TRBV4-1	TRBJ2-2	17	.	TRBD2	TGCGCCAGCAGCCGCCTACCGGGACTAGCGGACACCGGGGAGCTGTTTTTT	CASSRLPGLADTGELFF
TRBV7-9	TRBJ2-5	14	.	.	TGTGCCAGCAGCCCAAGGGACAACCAAGAGACCCAGTACTTC	CASSPRDNQETQYF
TRBV5-3	TRBJ2-5	20	.	TRBD1	TGTGCCAGAAGCCTGTCCCGGGACAGGGGTTGGCCCTTCTTACAAGAGACCCAGTACTTC	CARSLSRDRGWPFLQETQYF
TRBV30	TRBJ2-1	14	.	TRBD2	TGTGCCTGGAGGGCCGCGGGACTAGCAAATGAGCAGTTCTTC	CAWRAAGLANEQFF
TRBV5-1	TRBJ2-7	13	.	TRBD1	TGCGCCAGCAGCGATACAGGGGGAGGTGAGCAGTACTTC	CASSDTGGGEQYF
TRBV11-2	TRBJ2-1	14	.	.	TGTGCCAACAGTGTAGCGAGCTCCTACAATGAGCAGTTCTTC	CANSVASSYNEQFF
TRBV5-1	TRBJ2-1	16	.	.	TGCGCCAGCAGCTTGGTTGTCACTGAGTCCTACAATGAGCAGTTCTTC	CASSLVVTESYNEQFF
TRBV28	TRBJ1-2	16	.	.	TGTGCCAGCAGTTTCACTCGGGGTCGGATTAACTATGGCTACACCTTC	CASSFTRGRINYGYTF
TRBV28	TRBJ1-4	16	.	TRBD1	TGTGCCAGCAGACGGGGACAGGGCCCAACTAATGAAAAACTGTTTTTT	CASRRGQGPTNEKLFF
TRBV10-3	TRBJ2-5	15	once	.	TGTGCCATCAGCCTAACTCTAGCGCTACAAGAGACCCAGTACTTC	CAISLTLALQETQYF
TRBV6-1	TRBJ1-2	11	.	.	TGTGCCAGCAGGGACTTAGGTGGCTACACCTTC	CASRDLGGYTF
TRBV5-4	TRBJ1-2	14	.	.	TGTGCCAGCAGCCTGGACAGTCCTAACTATGGCTACACCTTC	CASSLDSPNYGYTF
TRBV6-5	TRBJ1-4	15	few	.	TGTGCCAGCAGTTACTCCCGGGTTGGGGCTGAAAAACTGTTTTTT	CASSYSRVGAEKLFF
TRBV6-5	TRBJ1-2	16	.	.	TGTGCCAGCAGTTACGAAGCGGACTCCACGGGCTATGGCTACACCTTC	CASSYEADSTGYGYTF
TRBV19	TRBJ2-1	15	.	.	TGTGCCAGTTCGGCCGGGACCCAATTAGGGGGTGAGCAGTTCTTC	CASSAGTQLGGEQFF